This T cell receptor beta chain derives from a study of cytomegalovirus exposure and HLA in healthy donors (dated by TCRdb to between 2016 and 2019). About the study as a whole: An earlier analysis of roughly 500 of the donors reported around 280 Gb of sequence data and 90 million to 120 million unique TCR beta sequences obtained from about 200 million T cells. In a later genetic analysis, genome-wide SNP genotypes for about 55% of the 666 donors were used, and that subset was treated as a discovery cohort. High-throughput TCR immunosequencing, statistical association of individual TCRs with disease status, and machine learning were combined to predict cytomegalovirus infection status. Roughly 300 gigabases of sequencing data and approximately 91 million unique TCR sequences made up an early release that covered several hundred HLA-typed donors. Among the roughly 400 genotyped donors, approximately 82% belonged to the genetic ancestry cluster associated with self-reported Caucasian donors. On average, about 200,000 unique TCR beta nucleotide sequences were sequenced per donor among some 420 genotyped donors of the cohort, with roughly 18% of those sequences being non-productive. Several DR-DQ haplotypes were handled as single units for association and clustering, since linkage in the cohort was strong. HLA typing included class I and class II loci at four-digit resolution. The study was designed to test whether signatures of past pathogen exposure could be identified by cataloging public T cell receptors. In a later analysis, previously published TCR beta repertoires from 500 to 750 donors were re-analyzed and high-resolution HLA genotyping was added so that TCR occurrence patterns could be studied. A separate validation cohort of approximately 120 different subjects was used in addition to the approximately 670-subject first cohort. To decide whether each TCR beta V gene segment behaved as functional or pseudogenic, an earlier analysis of some 600 of the donors relied on high-throughput TCR beta sequencing. Rather than drawing on any new phenotypic data, the later analysis identified candidate immune exposures from TCR beta sequences and the way those sequences occurred across donors. Donor age, sex, ethnicity and CMV serostatus were compiled alongside the repertoire data. Using immunosequencing, the study profiled T cell repertoires from fewer than 700 subjects and related those repertoires to cytomegalovirus serostatus. All discovery cohort repertoires had been generated on a single sequencing platform. Typing coverage varied by locus: 629-630 donors for A, B, C, DRB1 and DQB1; under 550 for DQA1; around 570 for DPA1; about 450 for DPB1.

The cohort consisted of hundreds of healthy bone marrow donors. All cohort members were sampled while nominally healthy, although unrecorded immune exposures were likely present. The donor tested CMV seropositive, placing the donor among the approximately 310 seropositive members of the cohort. A peripheral blood sample was provided by each donor, and peripheral blood mononuclear cells were used for TCR beta sequencing. The Qiagen DNeasy Blood Extraction Kit was used to extract genomic DNA from the blood cell samples. General findings and caveats noted by the study authors: A later analysis found that TCR association rates varied across HLA loci, with DRB1 alleles showing the most associated TCRs and HLA-C alleles the fewest. The cohort was sequenced for TCR beta chains only, and without alpha or paired-chain data the features that could be detected were limited. A group of highly shared sequence variants was considered likely to be a technical artifact of the sequencing pipeline. A further reported finding was that TCR beta sequences accurately predicted the HLA-A and HLA-B alleles for most subjects in the first cohort. A later analysis found that most CMV-associated TCR beta chains appeared HLA-restricted, with HLA associations seemingly driven largely by CMV exposure. Several of the top co-occurrence clusters appeared to be linked to parvovirus B19, influenza, CMV and Epstein-Barr virus, according to a later analysis. At a false discovery rate of 0.05, a later analysis linked under 20,000 TCR beta sequences to specific HLA alleles. According to a later genetic analysis, donors in an Asian-associated ancestry cluster had fewer N-insertions in productive TCRs than the approximately 610-donor mean. For the cohort, immune exposure information was limited to CMV serostatus. In vitro tests confirmed that a few of the cytomegalovirus-associated TCR beta chains recognize cytomegalovirus antigens. While some public TCRs were present in many individuals, most TCR sequences turned up only very rarely across donors. The authors suggested that the approach could potentially be extended to other disease states and immunological phenotypes. A later genetic analysis associated a missense DCLRE1C variant with V-gene and J-gene trimming of TCR beta chains, and an independent cohort replicated the association. Because the 87-base-pair reads could not distinguish some IMGT-functional V segments, including TRBV6-2 and TRBV6-3, those segments were excluded. Linkage disequilibrium might explain the correlated functional status among segregating V segments, but an unknown experimental factor could not be ruled out. The earlier analysis of approximately 590 of the donors excluded around 17 rarely observed V segments, including chromosome 9 orphons, because counts were too low. Sequencing depth was assumed to be roughly uniform across donors in the presence/absence analyses, though that assumption may not hold. Because some donors lacked HLA typing at each locus, the association tests relied only on the typed subset. An earlier analysis of around 500 of the donors showed that most TCR beta V segments appeared in productive rearrangements either about 87% or about 30% of the time, which broadly matched IMGT annotations. The study gave a list of some 150 TCR beta chains associated with cytomegalovirus. The classifier was reported to diagnose cytomegalovirus status with high specificity and sensitivity in both the original and validation cohorts. A later analysis found that HLA-associated TCR beta chains were more clonally expanded and had lower generation probabilities than equally common non-associated chains. When HLA alleles, especially DR and DQ, strongly co-occurred, TCR associations were difficult to assign to individual alleles.

Receptor libraries were prepared by the immunoSEQ multiplex PCR assay. A mixture of 60 forward primers for TCR Vbeta segments and 13 reverse primers for TCR Jbeta segments was used in the multiplex PCR. Amplification of the CDR3 region of rearranged TCR beta genes was performed with a multiplex PCR assay on genomic DNA. On the Illumina HiSeq System, the amplified TCR beta libraries were sequenced as 87-base-pair reads. Turning to the authors' computational methods: In a later analysis, tens of millions of unique TCR beta chains were counted across the approximately 640 repertoires, and roughly 10 million of these chains were shared by at least two donors. A nearest-neighbor algorithm error-corrected the raw reads and collapsed the reads into unique sequences, merging closely related sequences to remove PCR and sequencing errors. CDR3 sequences were aligned to IMGT reference sequences to assign V, D and J gene segments. For a sequence to be retained, a match of at least six nucleotides was required to both a V gene segment and a J gene segment. Rearrangements were called productive when the CDR3 lacked stop codons and stayed in frame with V and J; all others were non-productive. Following IMGT convention, CDR3 was defined as the stretch from the second conserved V-encoded cysteine up to the conserved J-encoded phenylalanine. Sequences without an unambiguous match to a single V gene segment were excluded from the earlier analysis of 450 to 650 of the donors. An earlier analysis of a few hundred of the donors classified V segments as functional when productive rearrangements were above 56.7% and as segregating when the standard deviation between donors was above 5%. A statistical classification framework was built to diagnose cytomegalovirus status from the catalog of TCR beta chain sequences. V and J gene assignment, in a later analysis, came from comparing TCR nucleotide sequences with IMGT/GENE-DB human TR gene sequences. The TCRdist pipeline was used in a later analysis to assign CDR3 sequences and most-parsimonious VDJ recombination scenarios. In a later analysis, each TCR beta chain was defined by its CDR3 amino acid sequence together with its V-gene family, and reads lacking a unique V-gene family were excluded. As a way to deal with suspected cross-contamination and a sequencing artifact, a later analysis dropped hundreds of nucleotide sequences that were highly shared and had low generation probability. For each public chain, a later analysis derived a clonal expansion index from normalized ranks of inferred template counts within each repertoire. In a later analysis, generation probabilities were computed using a VDJ recombination model fitted to out-of-frame rearrangements, and the results were checked against IGoR. In a later analysis, TCR-TCR, TCR-HLA and TCR-CMV co-occurrence was scored with hypergeometric tests, and a repertoire-size bias correction was applied to TCR pairs. False discovery rates were estimated in a later analysis by permuting HLA or CMV assignments 20 times. In a later analysis, co-occurring TCRs were grouped with DBSCAN, and TCRdist sequence similarity was added when clustering was performed within HLA-allele-positive subsets. Repertoires with fewer than 30,000 or more than 120,000 public chains were left out of co-occurrence clustering, as were a handful of repertoires with anomalous nucleotide sharing. Held by TCRdb, this immuneACCESS table contains in-frame sequences only and omits some clones. Under half of the omission traces to an unresolved V gene where checked; the cause of the rest is unknown. V, J and clone size derive from that table, while D and trimming were established from the DNA sequence. This sample lists fewer than 110,000 clones; about 77% were detected once. The ten largest clones capture 10% of the sample.

There are 13 amino acids in the CDR3, from cysteine to phenylalanine inclusive. Only the CDR3 portion is preserved as DNA: 39 bases, with reading frame beginning at the first base. Trimming costs V 0 bases and J 1 base, and their ends lie 4 bases apart. The germline V gene supplies CDR1 SGHRS and CDR2 YFSETQ. Of note for this clone: Its antigen has not been determined. Base qualities are not provided; no much larger clone lies one nucleotide away. The identical CDR3 is also encoded by other nucleotide sequences in the sample.

Sample: PBMCs. This clonotype originated in a woman younger than 35 in good health and CMV-seropositive. The chain links TRBV5-1 with TRBJ1-1, with no reliable assignment of the D segment. This receptor has the CDR3 CASSLEQNTEAFF. The DNA is as follows: TGCGCCAGCAGCTTGGAGCAGAACACTGAAGCTTTCTTT. Full variable domain (CDR3 extended with the reference TRBV5-1 and TRBJ1-1 proteins): KAGVTQTPRYLIKTRGQQVTLSCSPISGHRSVSWYQQTPGQGLQFLFEYFSETQRNKGNFPGRFSGRQFSNSRSEMNVSTLELGDSALYLCASSLEQNTEAFFGQGTRLTVV.